This entry lists 18 T cell receptor beta chains sequenced from one sample in a study of blood T cell repertoires in COVID-19. Generated by immunoSEQ multiplex PCR, the TCRdb table keeps only in-frame clones and is missing some. The sample carries 200,000 to 250,000 clones, about 91% recorded once. Sequencing was done on a sample of PBMCs or T cells enriched from blood (not recorded which). Receptors were obtained from a young man with acute COVID-19.

The chain couples TRBV11-3 to TRBJ2-7; D is uncertain. The CDR3 totals 13 residues. CDR1 SGHNT and CDR2 YENEEA come from the germline V gene. With 2 bases removed from V and 0 bases from J, the gap between germline ends came to 5 bases. The CDR3 protein is CASSLSSSYEQYF. In DNA, the CDR3 is TGTGCCAGCAGCTTATCCAGCTCCTACGAGCAGTACTTC.

The chain joins TRBV4-3 to TRBJ2-2, with 8 bases lining up with TRBD2. V gave up 0 bases and J gave up 6 bases; unmatched junction bases: 6. The CDR3 extends over 16 amino acids. CDR1 and CDR2 from the germline V gene are LGHNA and YSLEER. CDR3 sequence (DNA): TGCGCCAGCAGCCAAGATACAGCGGGAGAGCCCGGGGAGCTGTTTTTT. It translates to CASSQDTAGEPGELFF.

A single count supports this clone. This chain uses TRBV5-5 with TRBJ1-2, with D perhaps matching TRBD1 (5 bases). This CDR3 is built from 15 residues. CDR1 is SGHKS, CDR2 YYEKEE, per germline (reference sequence). V was shortened by 0 bases and J by 4 bases, with 13 bases between the two germline ends. The CDR3 DNA reads TGTGCCAGCAGCTTGGATGACAGCCTCCTCTATGGCTACACCTTC. Its protein is CASSLDDSLLYGYTF.

The rearrangement joins TRBV11-1 to TRBJ1-1; perhaps TRBD1 as D (5 bases). Germline V gene data show CDR1 as SGHAT and CDR2 as FQDESV (reference sequence). Trimming left V 3 bases short and J 0 bases short, with 11 bases between. The CDR3 is 15 amino acids. The CDR3 sequence: CASSLQGQLNTEAFF. The DNA of the CDR3 is TGTGCCAGCAGCTTGCAGGGTCAGCTGAACACTGAAGCTTTCTTT.

The chain recombines TRBV7-3 with TRBJ2-5, with 8 bases identical to TRBD2. This CDR3 spans 15 amino acids. CDR1 SGHTA and CDR2 FQGTGA come from the germline V gene. J lost 1 base, V lost 0 bases, and 1 base had no gene match. The CDR3 nucleotides are TGTGCCAGCAGCTTAACTAGCGGGACCCAAGAGACCCAGTACTTC. Residues: CASSLTSGTQETQYF.

The chain employs TRBV14 and TRBJ1-1; TRBD1 might be the D (5 bases). In germline, CDR1 is SGHDN, CDR2 FVKESK. V was clipped by 1 base and J by 4 bases, with 10 bases between them. The CDR3 is 14 amino acids. The CDR3 region has the DNA TGTGCCAGCAGCCAAGGAACAGGCGGCACTGAAGCTTTCTTT. It codes for CASSQGTGGTEAFF.

V gene TRBV12-3 or TRBV12-4 combines with J gene TRBJ2-7; 8 bases fit TRBD1. The CDR3 spans 13 residues. The V gene end was trimmed by 7 bases and the J gene end by 2 bases; junction bases not matched to a gene: 4. The CDR3 sequence is CASNNRGTYEQYF. Written as DNA, the CDR3 is TGTGCCAGCAATAACAGGGGGACCTACGAGCAGTACTTC.

The gene calls are TRBV18 and TRBJ2-7; 9 nucleotides agree with TRBD2. V lost 3 bases to trimming and J lost 9 bases; unmatched junction nucleotides: 15. This CDR3 is built from 16 residues. Germline lookup yields CDR1 KGHSH and CDR2 LQKENI. In DNA, the CDR3 is TGTGCCAGCTCACCTCAGACTAGCGGCATAAGCTCCGGGCAGTACTTC. Encoded protein: CASSPQTSGISSGQYF.

The chain recombines TRBV28 with TRBJ2-1; 15 bases agree with TRBD2. The CDR3 contains 21 residues. The germline gives CDR1 MDHEN, CDR2 SYDVKM. V lost 2 bases, J lost 0 bases, and 11 bases stayed unmatched. This CDR3 is CASSLPAGLAGGPSSYNEQFF. The CDR3 DNA reads as TGTGCCAGCAGTTTACCCGCCGGACTAGCGGGAGGGCCGAGCTCCTACAATGAGCAGTTCTTC.

This chain uses TRBV20-1 with TRBJ1-5; D is perhaps TRBD1 (6 bases). V gave up 3 bases and J gave up 1 base, with 13 bases separating them. Germline V gives CDR1 DFQATT, CDR2 SNEGSKA (reference sequence). This CDR3 has 15 amino acids. For the CDR3, the DNA is TGCAGTGCTAGTGGGGGGGGCGCGAGCAATCAGCCCCAGCATTTT. Its protein product is CSASGGGASNQPQHF.

The rearrangement links TRBV5-1 to TRBJ1-4; a weak D match, TRBD1 (6 bases). V was trimmed by 4 bases and J by 8 bases, leaving 15 bases between them. This CDR3 spans 14 amino acids. Per the germline V gene, CDR1 is SGHRS and CDR2 is YFSETQ. CDR3 sequence reads: CASSPGTFGEKLFF. The CDR3 DNA reads as TGCGCCAGCAGCCCCGGGACATTTGGCGAAAAACTGTTTTTT. The full variable domain, completed using reference TRBV5-1 and TRBJ1-4, is KAGVTQTPRYLIKTRGQQVTLSCSPISGHRSVSWYQQTPGQGLQFLFEYFSETQRNKGNFPGRFSGRQFSNSRSEMNVSTLELGDSALYLCASSPGTFGEKLFFGSGTQLSVL.

The genes are TRBV3-1 (or the pseudogene TRBV3-2) and TRBJ2-7; TRBD2 matches at 11 bases. The CDR3 is 17 amino acids. The germline CDR1 and CDR2 sequences are LGHDT and YNNKEL (reference sequence). V was clipped by 0 bases and J by 5 bases; unmatched bases: 9. The chain's CDR3 is CASSQDMDSGRAHEQYF. The CDR3 nucleotides read TGTGCCAGCAGCCAAGATATGGATAGCGGGAGGGCCCACGAGCAGTACTTC.

The chain joins TRBV2 to TRBJ2-5; D ambiguous. V was clipped by 7 bases and J by 4 bases, with 7 bases between them. The CDR3 contains 11 residues. The germline CDR1 and CDR2 sequences are SNHLY and FYNNEI. This chain's CDR3 is CASTIAETQYF. In nucleotides, the CDR3 is TGTGCCAGCACTATCGCAGAGACCCAGTACTTC.

V and J are TRBV30 and TRBJ2-7; 7 bases align to TRBD1. The junction had 6 bases not matched to a gene; V was cut back by 0 bases and J by 7 bases. The CDR3 is 13 amino acids. CDR1 is GTSNPN and CDR2 is SVGIG in the germline V gene (reference sequence). CDR3: CAWSVEGAREQYF. In DNA, the CDR3 is TGTGCCTGGAGTGTAGAGGGGGCGAGGGAGCAGTACTTC.

V gene TRBV5-4 combines with J gene TRBJ2-1, with 12 bases lining up with TRBD1. The CDR3 has 15 residues. Losses at the gene ends were 4 bases for V and 7 bases for J; bases not matched to a gene: 6. Germline lookup yields CDR1 SGHNT and CDR2 YYREEE (reference sequence). The CDR3 nucleotides read TGTGCCAGCAGCGACGCGGGACAGGGGGCAAATGAGCAGTTCTTC. Protein: CASSDAGQGANEQFF. Full variable domain (missing parts from reference TRBV5-4 and TRBJ2-1): ETGVTQSPTHLIKTRGQQVTLRCSSQSGHNTVSWYQQALGQGPQFIFQYYREEENGRGNFPPRFSGLQFPNYSSELNVNALELDDSALYLCASSDAGQGANEQFFGPGTRLTVL.

The chain employs TRBV7-2 and TRBJ2-7; 9 nucleotides match TRBD2. J lost 0 bases, V lost 1 base, and 1 base had no gene match. CDR1 SGHTA and CDR2 FQGNSA come from the germline V gene. The CDR3 spans 15 residues. In DNA, the CDR3 is TGTGCCAGCAGCTTAGGACTAGCGGTCTCCTACGAGCAGTACTTC. Translation gives CASSLGLAVSYEQYF.

This chain connects TRBV18 to TRBJ1-6; the match to TRBD1 covers 9 bases. Germline-derived CDR1 and CDR2 are KGHSH and LQKENI. This CDR3 comprises 15 residues. J gave up 7 bases and V 3 bases, and 4 bases lay outside the gene matches. The CDR3 region is CASSPGTGPNSPLHF. The DNA for the CDR3 is TGTGCCAGCTCACCCGGGACAGGGCCAAATTCACCCCTCCACTTT.

This clone was recorded at least ten times. In DNA, the CDR3 is TGTGCCAGCAGCCCCCAGGGACTAGCTGTTAAGCAGTACTTC. Amino acids: CASSPQGLAVKQYF. The genes are TRBV3-1 (or the pseudogene TRBV3-2) and TRBJ2-7; 9 positions agree with TRBD2. The CDR3 has 14 amino acids. Germline V gives CDR1 LGHDT, CDR2 YNNKEL (reference sequence). After removal of 4 bases from V and 8 bases from J, the junction contained 9 bases not matched to a gene.